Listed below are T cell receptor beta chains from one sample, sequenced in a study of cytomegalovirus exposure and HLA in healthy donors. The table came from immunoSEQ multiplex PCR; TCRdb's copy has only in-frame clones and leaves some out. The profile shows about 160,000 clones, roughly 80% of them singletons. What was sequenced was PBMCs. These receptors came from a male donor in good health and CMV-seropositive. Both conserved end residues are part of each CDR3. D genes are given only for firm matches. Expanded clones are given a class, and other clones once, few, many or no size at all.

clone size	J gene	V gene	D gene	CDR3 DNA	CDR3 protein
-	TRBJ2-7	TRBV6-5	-	TGTGCCAGCAGTTCGCCTACAGGTACCACCTACGAGCAGTACTTC	CASSSPTGTTYEQYF
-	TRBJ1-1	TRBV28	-	TGTGCCGGGCGAGAAGACAGGTCGGACACTGAAGCTTTCTTT	CAGREDRSDTEAFF
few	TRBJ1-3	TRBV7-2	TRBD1	TGTGCCAGCAGCTCCGGACAGGGGGCATCTGGAAACACCATATATTTT	CASSSGQGASGNTIYF
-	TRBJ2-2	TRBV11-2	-	TGTGCCAGCACGACTAATGTCGGGGAGCTGTTTTTT	CASTTNVGELFF
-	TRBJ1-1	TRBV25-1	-	TGTGCCAGCAGTCCGCCGTCCAGGGTCACTGAAGCTTTCTTT	CASSPPSRVTEAFF
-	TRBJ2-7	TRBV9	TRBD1	TGTGCCAGCAGCGAATTCGGGACAGGGTTATACGAGCAGTACTTC	CASSEFGTGLYEQYF
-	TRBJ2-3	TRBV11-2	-	TGTGCCAGCAGCTTGGGCGCAGATACGCAGTATTTT	CASSLGADTQYF
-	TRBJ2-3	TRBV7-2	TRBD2	TGTGCCAGCAGCGGGGAGTCTAGCGGGGCTAGCACAGATACGCAGTATTTT	CASSGESSGASTDTQYF
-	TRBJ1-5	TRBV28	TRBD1	TGTGCCAGCACCACCACCGGGACAGCCAGCAATCAGCCCCAGCATTTT	CASTTTGTASNQPQHF
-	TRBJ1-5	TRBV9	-	TGTGCCAGCAGCGCCACAATCGACAGATATCAGCCCCAGCATTTT	CASSATIDRYQPQHF
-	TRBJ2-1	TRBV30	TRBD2	TGTGCCTGGAGTGTATCTCTAGCGGGGGGGGCTGAGCAGTTCTTC	CAWSVSLAGGAEQFF
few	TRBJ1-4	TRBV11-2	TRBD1	TGTGCCAGCAGCTTAGGGGACAGGGGTAATGAAAAACTGTTTTTT	CASSLGDRGNEKLFF
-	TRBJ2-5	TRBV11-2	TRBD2	TGTGCCAGCAGCCCCGGGACTAGCGGGAGGCCCTCCCCAACCCAGTACTTC	CASSPGTSGRPSPTQYF
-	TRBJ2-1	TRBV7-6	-	TGTGCCAGCAGCTCCCCTTCGGGGTTCAGCTCCTACAATGAGCAGTTCTTC	CASSSPSGFSSYNEQFF
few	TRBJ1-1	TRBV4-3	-	TGCGCCAGCAGCCAAGATCGGGGATCCCCTGAAGCTTTCTTT	CASSQDRGSPEAFF
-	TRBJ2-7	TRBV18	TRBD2	TGTGCCAGCTCACCGTTGACTAGCGGGAGGGGCGAGCAGTACTTC	CASSPLTSGRGEQYF
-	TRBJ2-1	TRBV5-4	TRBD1	TGTGCCAGCAGCTCCCGGACAGGTCCCAATGAGCAGTTCTTC	CASSSRTGPNEQFF
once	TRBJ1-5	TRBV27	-	TGTGCCAGCTCGGCGGGGGGTCTCAGGACCCAGCATTTT	CASSAGGLRTQHF
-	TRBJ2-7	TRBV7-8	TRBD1	TGTGCCAGCAGCTTGTCGACAGGGGGCTCCTACGAGCAGTACTTC	CASSLSTGGSYEQYF
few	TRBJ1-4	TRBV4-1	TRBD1	TGCGCCAGCAGCCAACCAGACAGGGCTAATGAAAAACTGTTTTTT	CASSQPDRANEKLFF
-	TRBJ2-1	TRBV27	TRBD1	TGTGCCAGCAGTTCACCTCCCTCGGGACAGGGGAATGAGCAGTTCTTC	CASSSPPSGQGNEQFF
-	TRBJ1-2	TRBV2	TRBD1	TGTGCCAGCACCTGGACAGGGGTTTTGAACTATGGCTACACCTTC	CASTWTGVLNYGYTF
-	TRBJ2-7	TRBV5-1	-	TGCGCCAGCACCCTACAGAGTTCCTCCTACGAGCAGTACTTC	CASTLQSSSYEQYF
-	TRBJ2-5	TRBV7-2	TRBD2	TGTGCCAGCAGCTTAGGACTAGCGCAAGAGACCCAGTACTTC	CASSLGLAQETQYF
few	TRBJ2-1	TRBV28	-	TGTGCCAGCAGCCCTAGCGTGACCAAATACAATGAGCAGTTCTTC	CASSPSVTKYNEQFF
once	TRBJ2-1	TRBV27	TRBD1	TGTGCCAGCAGTTCCCTGACAGGGGCCAATGAGCAGTTCTTC	CASSSLTGANEQFF
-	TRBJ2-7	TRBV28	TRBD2	TGTGCCAGCAGTCCCCCTAGCGGAAACTACGAGCAGTACTTC	CASSPPSGNYEQYF
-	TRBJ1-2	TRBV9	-	TGTGCCAGCAGTCATGGGGGCCGTGGAGGCTACACCTTC	CASSHGGRGGYTF
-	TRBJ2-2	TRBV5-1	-	TGCGCCAGCAGCTTGGTTCAGGGGTCCACCGGGGAGCTGTTTTTT	CASSLVQGSTGELFF
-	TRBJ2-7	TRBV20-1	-	TGCAGTGCTAAACGGGATCAGCAGTACTTC	CSAKRDQQYF
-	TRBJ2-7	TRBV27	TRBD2	TGTGCCAGCAGTGCCGGGACTAGCGGGAGCAACGAGCAGTACTTC	CASSAGTSGSNEQYF